This T cell receptor beta chain comes out of a study of PD-1 blockade in mismatch repair-deficient tumors. Trimming removed 0 bases from V and 6 bases from J, with 9 bases in between. The CDR3 covers 12 residues. Germline loops: CDR1 SQVTM, CDR2 ANQGSEA. Generated by immunoSEQ multiplex PCR, the TCRdb table keeps only in-frame clones and is missing some. This table has about 130,000 clones, about 90% appearing once. The V and J genes are TRBV29-1 and TRBJ2-7, with D unresolved. Sequenced here: peripheral blood, sampled approximately 72 weeks after starting pembrolizumab. The clonotype was recovered from an adult with mismatch repair-deficient cancer. This chain's CDR3 is CSVEDNPSEQYF. The CDR3 coding sequence is TGCAGCGTTGAAGATAACCCTTCCGAGCAGTACTTC.